Listed below are T cell receptor beta chains from one sample, sequenced in a study of T cell changes during pregnancy in multiple sclerosis. Libraries were prepared by immunoSEQ multiplex PCR; TCRdb keeps only in-frame clonotypes and omits some of them. The data hold around 80,000 clones, with about 96% observed a single time. Sequenced material: peripheral blood, taken in the second trimester of pregnancy. All receptors derive from a female donor with multiple sclerosis, enrolled in a pregnancy study. CDR3s include the opening cysteine and the closing phenylalanine or tryptophan. The D gene is left open where the match is weak. Not every row has a clone size; where given, it reads once, few, many or a size class.

j_call clone_size v_call d_call cdr3_nt cdr3_aa
TRBJ2-7 - TRBV13 - TGTGCCAGCAGCTTAGGGACTAGGAGAGAGCAGTACTTC CASSLGTRREQYF
TRBJ1-1 - TRBV19 - TGTGCCAGTAGTATCCGAGGCAGCGCTTCTGAAGCTTTCTTT CASSIRGSASEAFF
TRBJ1-2 - TRBV10-3 TRBD1 TGTGCCTTCGTGACAGGGCCCTATGGCTACACCTTC CAFVTGPYGYTF
TRBJ2-1 - TRBV27 TRBD1 TGTGCCAGCAGCCCCGGGACAGGGGGCAATGAGCAGTTCTTC CASSPGTGGNEQFF
TRBJ2-1 - TRBV9 TRBD2 TGTGCCAGCAGCGCCAGCGGGAGCTCCTACAATGAGCAGTTCTTC CASSASGSSYNEQFF
TRBJ2-3 - TRBV6-6 TRBD2 TGTGCCAGCAGCCGGAAGACTAGCGGGAGTGCAGATACGCAGTATTTT CASSRKTSGSADTQYF
TRBJ1-4 once TRBV5-1 - TGCGCCTGGGGGGGACGGAGGATTAATGAAAAACTGTTTTTT CAWGGRRINEKLFF
TRBJ2-1 - TRBV6-4 TRBD2 TGTGCCAGCAGCGAATTTAGCGGGAGCTCCTACAATGAGCAGTTCTTC CASSEFSGSSYNEQFF
TRBJ1-1 - TRBV7-9 TRBD1 TGTGCCAGCAGCCACCAGGACAGGGAGGCTTTCTTT CASSHQDREAFF
TRBJ2-7 - TRBV2 - TGTGCCAGCAGTGAAGCTAATGACTGGGCCTACGAGGGCAAGCAGTACTTC CASSEANDWAYEGKQYF
TRBJ2-1 - TRBV11-3 - TGTGCCAGCAGCATCTCACAGGGTGCCTACAATGAGCAGTTCTTC CASSISQGAYNEQFF
TRBJ2-1 - TRBV27 TRBD2 TGTGCCAGCAGCTTCCTAATGGCGGGAGCTAGCAATGAGCAGTTCTTC CASSFLMAGASNEQFF
TRBJ1-4 - TRBV19 - TGTGCCAGTGCCGGGGGGGTGAAGGCTAATGAAAAACTGTTTTTT CASAGGVKANEKLFF
TRBJ1-2 - TRBV28 - TGTGCCAGCAGGAACACCGGGATGAACTATGGCTACACCTTC CASRNTGMNYGYTF
TRBJ1-1 - TRBV9 - TGTGCCAGCAGCCCCCTCCCGTACGGTGCGAACACTGAAGCTTTCTTT CASSPLPYGANTEAFF
TRBJ2-7 - TRBV5-4 TRBD2 TGTGCCAGCAGCTTCGGGGGAGGGAGTGAGCAGTACTTC CASSFGGGSEQYF
TRBJ2-3 - TRBV27 - TGTGCCAGCAGAAGTTATACTAGCACAGATACGCAGTATTTT CASRSYTSTDTQYF
TRBJ2-7 once TRBV30 TRBD2 TGTGCCTGGAGAGCGGGACCTCTCTCCTACGAGCAGTACTTC CAWRAGPLSYEQYF
TRBJ2-7 once TRBV5-1 - TGCGCCAGCAGCTCAACATCCTACGAGCAGTACTTC CASSSTSYEQYF
TRBJ1-2 - TRBV5-1 - TGCGCCAGCAGCTTCCGGACAGATGTAAGCTATGGCTACACCTTC CASSFRTDVSYGYTF
TRBJ2-5 - TRBV11-2 - TGTGCCAGCAGCGGCAGGGTAGAGACCCAGTACTTC CASSGRVETQYF
TRBJ1-1 - TRBV29-1 - TGCAGCGTTGAGGGGGACTTAGCTGAAGCTTTCTTT CSVEGDLAEAFF
TRBJ1-5 - TRBV28 - TGTGCCAGCAGTTTAGAGGGCAGTAGCAATCAGCCCCAGCATTTT CASSLEGSSNQPQHF
TRBJ2-2 - TRBV19 TRBD2 TGTGCCAGTAGGGATATTCTTAGTCTTAAGCGGGAACGAAAGAACACCGGGGAGCTGTTTTTT CASRDILSLKRERKNTGELFF
TRBJ1-2 - TRBV7-8 - TGTGCCAGCAGCCCCAGTAGGCAGGTGCCTTGGTATGGCTACACCTTC CASSPSRQVPWYGYTF
TRBJ2-7 - TRBV7-9 TRBD1 TGTGCCAGCAGCAGCTTAGCAGGGGGCCATGTAGAAACCTACGAGCAGTACTTC CASSSLAGGHVETYEQYF
TRBJ1-5 - TRBV4-1 - TGCGCCAGCAGCCATGATACTACTATCCAGCCCCAGCATTTT CASSHDTTIQPQHF
TRBJ1-2 once TRBV16 TRBD1 TGTGCCAGCAGCTGGCGGGACAGGGGGCTGCCTGGCTACACCTTC CASSWRDRGLPGYTF
TRBJ2-7 - TRBV13 TRBD1 TGTGCCAGCAGCTTAACCTCGGACAGGGGAGACGAGCAGTACTTC CASSLTSDRGDEQYF
TRBJ1-2 - TRBV28 - TGTGCCAGCAGTTCGGGTAGGGGTATCCGGGGCTACACCTTC CASSSGRGIRGYTF
TRBJ2-3 - TRBV27 TRBD2 TGTGCCAGCAGTTTATATCCTAGCGGGAGCACAGATACGCAGTATTTT CASSLYPSGSTDTQYF
TRBJ2-7 few TRBV13 TRBD2 TGTGCCAGCAGCTTAAGCTTAGTGGAGCGGGAGGGTAGCTCCTACGAGCAGTACTTC CASSLSLVEREGSSYEQYF
TRBJ1-1 - TRBV12-2 - TGTGCAAGTCGCTTGAGGGGGCCCGGCGATGAAGCTTTCTTT CASRLRGPGDEAFF
TRBJ2-7 once TRBV27 TRBD1 TGTGCCAGCAGTTCCCTAATGACAGGGGGCCCCCTCCGCGCTTACGAGCAGTACTTC CASSSLMTGGPLRAYEQYF
TRBJ2-3 - TRBV11-3 - TGTGCCAGCAGCGTAGAGGGTTTTAGCCGGGAAGCAGATACGCAGTATTTT CASSVEGFSREADTQYF
TRBJ2-5 - TRBV10-3 TRBD1 TGTGCCATCAGTGAGTCGGGACAGGGTCGGGAGACCCAGTACTTC CAISESGQGRETQYF
TRBJ2-7 - TRBV19 TRBD1 TGTGCCAGTAAGCCGCGACAGGGGTCCTACGAGCAGTACTTC CASKPRQGSYEQYF
TRBJ2-6 - TRBV4-2 - TGTGCCAGCAGCCAAGATCGGGACTCTGGGGCCAACGTCCTGACTTTC CASSQDRDSGANVLTF
TRBJ2-5 - TRBV4-2 TRBD2 TGTGCCAGCAGCCAAGACGCTAGCGGATTCCTGGAAGAGACCCAGTACTTC CASSQDASGFLEETQYF